In this sample, the clone carrying this T cell receptor beta chain turned up once. This entry comes from a study of CD8 T cells in Susac syndrome. An input of roughly 0.45 to 1 ug of RNA was subjected to reverse transcription using random hexamers. Each CDR3 protein gets one entry after TCRdb re-called the immunoSEQ multiplex PCR reads with MiXCR. The repertoire holds just under 150,000 distinct CDR3 sequences, with approximately 94% as singletons. While CD8+ and CD4+ T cells were isolated negatively, TEMRA cells were enriched by FACS. Sequences were obtained from CD4+ T cells from PBMCs. The TCR comes from a human donor in good health.

Here the CDR3 DNA reads TGTGCCTGGAGTGTCCGTCGAGAGACCCAGTACTTC. Its translation: CAWSVRRETQYF. This sequence joins TRBV30 and TRBJ2-5; D not resolved. CDR1 GTSNPN and CDR2 SVGIG come from the germline V gene (reference sequence). Trimming left V 0 bases short and J 4 bases short, with 6 bases between. CDR3 length equals 12 residues.